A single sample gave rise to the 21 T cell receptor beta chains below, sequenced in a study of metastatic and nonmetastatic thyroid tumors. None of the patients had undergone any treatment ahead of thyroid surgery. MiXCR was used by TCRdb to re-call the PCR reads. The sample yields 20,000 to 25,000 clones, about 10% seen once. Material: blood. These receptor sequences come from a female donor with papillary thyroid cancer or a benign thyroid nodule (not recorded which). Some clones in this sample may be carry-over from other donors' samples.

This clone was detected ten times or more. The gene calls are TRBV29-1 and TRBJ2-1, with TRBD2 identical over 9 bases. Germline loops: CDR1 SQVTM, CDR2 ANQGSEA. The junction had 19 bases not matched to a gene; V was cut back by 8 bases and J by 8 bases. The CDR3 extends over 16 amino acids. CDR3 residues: CSTLERAGGPGDEQFF. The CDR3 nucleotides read TGCAGCACCCTGGAGCGTGCGGGAGGGCCCGGCGATGAGCAGTTCTTC.

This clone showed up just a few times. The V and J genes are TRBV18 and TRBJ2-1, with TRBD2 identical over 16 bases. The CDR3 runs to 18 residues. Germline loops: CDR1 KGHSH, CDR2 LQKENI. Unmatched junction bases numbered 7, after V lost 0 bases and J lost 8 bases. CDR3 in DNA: TGTGCCAGCTCACCACCGGGACTAGCGGGAGGGTCAGACGATGAGCAGTTCTTC. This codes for CASSPPGLAGGSDDEQFF.

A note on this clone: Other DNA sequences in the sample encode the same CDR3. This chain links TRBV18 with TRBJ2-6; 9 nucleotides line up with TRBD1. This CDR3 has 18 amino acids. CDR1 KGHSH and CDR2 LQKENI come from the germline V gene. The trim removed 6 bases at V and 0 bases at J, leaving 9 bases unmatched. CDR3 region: CASSKTGQGFSGANVLTF. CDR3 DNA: TGTGCCAGCTCTAAAACGGGACAGGGTTTCTCTGGGGCCAACGTCCTGACTTTC.

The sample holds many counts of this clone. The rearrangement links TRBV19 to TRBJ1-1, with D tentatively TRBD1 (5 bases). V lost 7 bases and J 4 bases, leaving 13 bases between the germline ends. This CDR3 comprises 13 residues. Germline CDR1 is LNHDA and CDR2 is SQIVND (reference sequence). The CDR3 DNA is TGTGCCAGTACCCGGGGGGGTCGCACTGAAGCTTTCTTT. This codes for CASTRGGRTEAFF.

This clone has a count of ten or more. DNA for the CDR3: TGTGCCAGCAGCCCTAGCGGGGGCTACGAGCAGTACTTC. Protein: CASSPSGGYEQYF. V usage is TRBV9 and J usage is TRBJ2-7; 10 bases fit TRBD2. With 4 bases clipped from V and 3 bases from J, the junction kept 1 base outside the gene matches. Germline V lookup: CDR1 SGDLS, CDR2 YYNGEE. The CDR3 runs 13 residues.

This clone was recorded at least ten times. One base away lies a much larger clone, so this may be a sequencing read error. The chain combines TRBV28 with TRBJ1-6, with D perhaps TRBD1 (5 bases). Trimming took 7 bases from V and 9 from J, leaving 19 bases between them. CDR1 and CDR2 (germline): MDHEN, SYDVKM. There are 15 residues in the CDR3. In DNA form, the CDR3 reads TGTGCCAGCACCTCGGTGGGCAGGGAGAGTTCACCCCTCCACTTT. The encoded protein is CASTSVGRESSPLHF.

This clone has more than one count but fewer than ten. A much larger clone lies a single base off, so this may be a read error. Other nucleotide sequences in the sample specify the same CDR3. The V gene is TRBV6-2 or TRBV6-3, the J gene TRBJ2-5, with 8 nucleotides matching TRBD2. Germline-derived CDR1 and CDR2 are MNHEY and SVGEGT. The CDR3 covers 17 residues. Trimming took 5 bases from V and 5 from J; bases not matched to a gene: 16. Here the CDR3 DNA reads TGTGCCAGCAGTCTTGTCGGTAGCGGGACGGGGGGGGAGACCCAGTACTTC. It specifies CASSLVGSGTGGETQYF.

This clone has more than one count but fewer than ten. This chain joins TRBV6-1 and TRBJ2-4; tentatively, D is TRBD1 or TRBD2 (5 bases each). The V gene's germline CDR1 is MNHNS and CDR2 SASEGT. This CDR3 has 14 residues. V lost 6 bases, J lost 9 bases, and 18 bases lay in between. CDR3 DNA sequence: TGTGCCAGCAGGGAGACAGTGTTGCGGGTCATTCAGTACTTC. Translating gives CASRETVLRVIQYF.

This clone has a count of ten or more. The CDR3 region has the DNA TGTGCCAGCAGCCCGCCCCCCGGGGGGATTTCCTACGAGCAGTACTTC. Encoded protein: CASSPPPGGISYEQYF. This chain joins TRBV11-1 and TRBJ2-7; 7 positions agree with TRBD2. V lost 5 bases and J lost 1; bases outside the gene matches: 11. This CDR3 has 16 residues. Germline V gene data show CDR1 as SGHAT and CDR2 as FQDESV (reference sequence).

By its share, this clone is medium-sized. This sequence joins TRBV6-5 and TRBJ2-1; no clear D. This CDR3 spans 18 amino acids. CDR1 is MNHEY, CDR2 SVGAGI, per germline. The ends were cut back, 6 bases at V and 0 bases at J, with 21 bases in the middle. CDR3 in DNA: TGTGCCAGCAGCAGTAGGTTTGTGAAATCGGGCTCCTACAATGAGCAGTTCTTC. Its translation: CASSSRFVKSGSYNEQFF.

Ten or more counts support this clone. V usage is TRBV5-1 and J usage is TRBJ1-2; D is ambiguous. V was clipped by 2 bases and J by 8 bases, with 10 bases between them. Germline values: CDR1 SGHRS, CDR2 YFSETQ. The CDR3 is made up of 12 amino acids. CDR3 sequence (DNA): TGCGCCAGCAGCTTCGAAGGTTACGGCTACACCTTC. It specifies CASSFEGYGYTF.

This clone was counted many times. The CDR3, as DNA: TGCAGTGCTAAAAAGCGGGGACCTCCCGAGGGGCAGTTCTTC. Its protein is CSAKKRGPPEGQFF. This rearrangement joins TRBV20-1 to TRBJ2-1; 7 bases map to TRBD2. Unmatched junction bases numbered 15, after V lost 4 bases and J lost 12 bases. CDR3 length equals 14 residues. CDR1 and CDR2 from the germline V gene are DFQATT and SNEGSKA (reference sequence).

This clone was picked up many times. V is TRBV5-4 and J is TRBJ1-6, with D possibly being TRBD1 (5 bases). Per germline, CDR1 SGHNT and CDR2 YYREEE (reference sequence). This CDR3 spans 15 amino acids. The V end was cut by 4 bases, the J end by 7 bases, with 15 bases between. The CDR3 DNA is TGTGCCAGCAGCACCGGGCCGGGGGGGAATTCACCCCTCCACTTT. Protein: CASSTGPGGNSPLHF.

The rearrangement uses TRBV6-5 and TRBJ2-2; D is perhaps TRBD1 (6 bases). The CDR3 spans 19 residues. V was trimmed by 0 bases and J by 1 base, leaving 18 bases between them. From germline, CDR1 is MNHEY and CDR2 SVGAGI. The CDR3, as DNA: TGTGCCAGCAGTTACTCAGAACCGGTTCGCAGGGGGAACACCGGGGAGCTGTTTTTT. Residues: CASSYSEPVRRGNTGELFF.

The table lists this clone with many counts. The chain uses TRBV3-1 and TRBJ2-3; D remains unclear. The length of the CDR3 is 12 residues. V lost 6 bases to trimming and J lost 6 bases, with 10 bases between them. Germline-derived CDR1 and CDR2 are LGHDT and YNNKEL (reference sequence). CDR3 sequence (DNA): TGTGCCAGCAGTCGTGCCGGGGATACGCAGTATTTT. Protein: CASSRAGDTQYF.

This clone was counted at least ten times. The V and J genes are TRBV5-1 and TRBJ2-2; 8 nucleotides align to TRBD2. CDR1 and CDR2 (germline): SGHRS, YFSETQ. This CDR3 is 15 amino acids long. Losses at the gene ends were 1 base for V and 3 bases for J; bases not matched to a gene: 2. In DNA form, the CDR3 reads TGCGCCAGCAGCTTGTCTAGCGGGTACACCGGGGAGCTGTTTTTT. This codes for CASSLSSGYTGELFF.

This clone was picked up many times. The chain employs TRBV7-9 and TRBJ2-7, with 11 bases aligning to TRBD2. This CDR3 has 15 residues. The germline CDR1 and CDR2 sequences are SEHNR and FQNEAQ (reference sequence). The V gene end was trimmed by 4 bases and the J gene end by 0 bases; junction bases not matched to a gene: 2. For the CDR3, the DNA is TGTGCCAGCAGCTCGACTAGCGGGGACTCCTACGAGCAGTACTTC. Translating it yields CASSSTSGDSYEQYF.

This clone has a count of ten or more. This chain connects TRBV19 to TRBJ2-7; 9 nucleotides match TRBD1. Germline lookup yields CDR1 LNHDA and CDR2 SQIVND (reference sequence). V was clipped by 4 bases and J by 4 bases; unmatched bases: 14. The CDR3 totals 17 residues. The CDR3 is CASSRKHPGQGSYEQYF. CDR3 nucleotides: TGTGCCAGTAGTAGAAAACACCCGGGACAGGGATCTTACGAGCAGTACTTC.

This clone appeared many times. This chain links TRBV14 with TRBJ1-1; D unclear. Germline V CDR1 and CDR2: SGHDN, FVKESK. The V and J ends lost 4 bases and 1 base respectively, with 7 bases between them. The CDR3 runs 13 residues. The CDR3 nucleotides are TGTGCCAGCAGCCCCCTAAAGAACACTGAAGCTTTCTTT. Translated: CASSPLKNTEAFF. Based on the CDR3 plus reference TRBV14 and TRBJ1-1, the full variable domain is EAGVTQFPSHSVIEKGQTVTLRCDPISGHDNLYWYRRVMGKEIKFLLHFVKESKQDESGMPNNRFLAERTGGTYSTLKVQPAELEDSGVYFCASSPLKNTEAFFGQGTRLTVV.

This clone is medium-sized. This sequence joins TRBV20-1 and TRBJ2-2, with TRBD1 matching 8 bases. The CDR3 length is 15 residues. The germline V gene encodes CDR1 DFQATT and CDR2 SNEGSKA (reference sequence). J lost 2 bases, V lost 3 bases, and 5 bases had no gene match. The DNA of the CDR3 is TGCAGTGCTAGTCCTCAGGGGGCAAACACCGGGGAGCTGTTTTTT. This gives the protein CSASPQGANTGELFF.

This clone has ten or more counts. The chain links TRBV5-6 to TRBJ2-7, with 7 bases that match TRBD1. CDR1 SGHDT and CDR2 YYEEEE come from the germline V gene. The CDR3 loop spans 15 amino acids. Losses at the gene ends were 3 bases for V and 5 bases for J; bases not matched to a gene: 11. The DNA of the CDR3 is TGTGCCAGCAGCTCATCGACCAACAGGGGTAACGAGCAGTACTTC. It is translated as CASSSSTNRGNEQYF.